These 30 T cell receptor beta chains were all obtained from the same sample, sequenced in a study of blood T cells in healthy people across ages. A J-beta primer mix and a sample-barcoded 5' primer were used in a second PCR of roughly 6 to 12 cycles. Each CDR3 protein is one row after TCRdb ran MiXCR on the 5' RACE reads. This table holds fewer than 900,000 distinct CDR3 sequences, 49% found once. Sample: blood. These receptor sequences come from a woman aged 60 to 75 in good health.

Note on this clonotype: The junction and the germline gene differ at one end; a read error may be behind it. The chain joins TRBV20-1 to TRBJ1-2; D unclear. Per the germline V gene, CDR1 is DFQATT and CDR2 is SNEGSKA (reference sequence). This CDR3 has 13 amino acids. The CDR3 DNA follows: TGCAGTGCTAGGGACGGCATGGGCTATGGCGACACCTTC. This translates into CSARDGMGYGDTF.

The rearrangement uses TRBV4-2 and TRBJ2-7; 8 bases match TRBD1. Germline assignment: CDR1 LGHNA and CDR2 YNFKEQ. The CDR3 has 16 residues. The trim removed 0 bases at V and 2 bases at J, leaving 6 bases unmatched. The CDR3 bases are TGTGCCAGCAGCCAAGAGGCGCAGGGGGCGGCCTACGAGCAGTACTTC. It yields the protein CASSQEAQGAAYEQYF.

The V gene is TRBV7-3, the J gene TRBJ2-7, with D perhaps assigned TRBD1 or TRBD2 (5 bases each). There are 17 residues in the CDR3. The V end was cut by 0 bases, the J end by 2 bases, with 17 bases between. The germline V gene encodes CDR1 SGHTA and CDR2 FQGTGA. CDR3 nucleotide sequence: TGTGCCAGCAGCTTAACGGGACGGGCTTCCTCTGCCTACGAGCAGTACTTC. It is translated as CASSLTGRASSAYEQYF.

The chain joins TRBV7-9 to TRBJ2-7; D not resolved. This CDR3 is built from 12 residues. V was clipped by 1 base and J by 9 bases, with 10 bases between them. Per germline, CDR1 SEHNR and CDR2 FQNEAQ (reference sequence). Here the CDR3 DNA reads TGTGCCAGCAGCTTAGAGTACGGCAGGCAGTACTTC. Encoded protein: CASSLEYGRQYF. Together with reference TRBV7-9 and TRBJ2-7, the CDR3 gives the full variable domain: DTGVSQNPRHKITKRGQNVTFRCDPISEHNRLYWYRQTLGQGPEFLTYFQNEAQLEKSRLLSDRFSAERPKGSFSTLEIQRTEQGDSAMYLCASSLEYGRQYFGPGTRLTVT.

The J gene is TRBJ2-5, the V gene TRBV5-1; 14 bases map to TRBD2. The CDR3 runs to 17 residues. The germline V gene encodes CDR1 SGHRS and CDR2 YFSETQ. V lost 3 bases and J lost 4; bases outside the gene matches: 8. Written as DNA, the CDR3 is TGCGCCAGCAGCTACACCGGGACTAGCGGGAGTTCAGAGACCCAGTACTTC. It encodes CASSYTGTSGSSETQYF.

The J gene is TRBJ2-6, the V gene TRBV7-9; D gene ambiguous. With 2 bases removed from V and 2 bases from J, the gap between germline ends came to 10 bases. This CDR3 is 16 amino acids long. Germline CDR1 reads SEHNR; CDR2 reads FQNEAQ (reference sequence). CDR3: CASSLPAGAGANVLTF. The CDR3, as DNA: TGTGCCAGCAGCTTACCGGCAGGTGCTGGGGCCAACGTCCTGACTTTC.

This clonotype showed up many times. V is TRBV20-1 and J is TRBJ2-3; D gene unclear. This CDR3 spans 12 amino acids. Trimming cost V 6 bases and J 4 bases, with 11 bases left between them. Germline-derived CDR1 and CDR2 are DFQATT and SNEGSKA (reference sequence). CDR3 bases: TGCAGTGCCCCTACGAGCGCAGATACGCAGTATTTT. This gives the protein CSAPTSADTQYF.

This clonotype has more than one count but fewer than ten. CDR3 bases: TGTGCCAGCAGTTTCTACGGGACAGGCAGTGGCTACACCTTC. Protein product: CASSFYGTGSGYTF. The V call is TRBV27, the J call TRBJ1-2; TRBD1 agrees at 8 bases. The CDR3 length is 14 residues. V was pared by 3 bases and J by 7 bases, with 7 bases of the junction left unmatched. The germline V gene encodes CDR1 MNHEY and CDR2 SMNVEV (reference sequence).

This clonotype came up a few times. The CDR3 is CATLGPPSDNEQFF. DNA of the CDR3: TGTGCCACGCTGGGACCTCCAAGTGACAATGAGCAGTTCTTC. The rearrangement links TRBV10-3 to TRBJ2-1; D may be TRBD1 or TRBD2 (5 bases each). This CDR3 has 14 amino acids. Trimming left V 10 bases short and J 5 bases short, with 18 bases between. The V gene's germline CDR1 is ENHRY and CDR2 SYGVKD.

The chain couples TRBV5-1 to TRBJ2-1; no clear D gene. V dropped 2 bases and J dropped 6 bases, with 12 bases sitting between them. CDR3 length: 14 amino acids. CDR1 SGHRS and CDR2 YFSETQ come from the germline V gene. Written as DNA, the CDR3 is TGCGCCAGCAGCTTCGGTTCCGGGCTCAATGAGCAGTTCTTC. It translates to CASSFGSGLNEQFF.

The chain employs TRBV6-5 and TRBJ2-2; D gene uncertain. Trimming took off 6 bases at V and 7 bases at J, with 15 bases between the two ends. The CDR3 has 14 amino acids. Germline V gene data show CDR1 as MNHEY and CDR2 as SVGAGI. The CDR3, as DNA: TGTGCCAGCAGCACCACCACGGAGCACGGGGAGCTGTTTTTT. Translation gives CASSTTTEHGELFF.

This chain links TRBV20-1 with TRBJ2-3; the D gene is possibly TRBD2 (5 bases). The V and J ends lost 5 bases and 0 bases respectively, with 15 bases between them. This CDR3 has 15 residues. In germline, CDR1 is DFQATT, CDR2 SNEGSKA (reference sequence). The CDR3: CSASPGGPSTDTQYF. Written as DNA, the CDR3 is TGCAGTGCTTCGCCCGGCGGGCCTAGCACAGATACGCAGTATTTT.

The chain is built from TRBV20-1 and TRBJ2-5; no clear D gene. Trimming shortened V by 3 bases and J by 5 bases, and 13 bases separated the two germline ends. There are 13 residues in the CDR3. Germline loops: CDR1 DFQATT, CDR2 SNEGSKA (reference sequence). In nucleotides, the CDR3 is TGCAGTGCTAGTAGCAGCGCCCTTGAGACCCAGTACTTC. It translates to CSASSSALETQYF.

V is TRBV7-2 and J is TRBJ1-1; maybe TRBD1 (6 bases). The length of the CDR3 is 15 residues. Germline V CDR1 and CDR2: SGHTA, FQGNSA. V lost 5 bases and J lost 0, with 13 bases in between. CDR3 loop: CASSGQSGMNTEAFF. CDR3 nucleotides: TGTGCCAGCAGCGGACAGTCTGGTATGAACACTGAAGCTTTCTTT.

This clonotype was detected once. The chain recombines TRBV12-3 or TRBV12-4 with TRBJ2-1, with D perhaps matching TRBD2 (5 bases). Trimming pared 6 bases from V and 6 bases from J, leaving 15 bases between. The CDR3 is 14 residues long. The CDR3 DNA is TGTGCCAGCAGAGGCGGGTCCCAGGCCAATGAGCAGTTCTTC. This sequence encodes CASRGGSQANEQFF.

This clonotype was seen a single time. This sequence may be a read error, since a much larger clone differs from it by one base. The rearrangement uses TRBV10-3 and TRBJ2-1; D may be TRBD2 (6 bases). The CDR3 extends over 17 amino acids. From germline, CDR1 is ENHRY and CDR2 SYGVKD. Trimming took 4 bases from V and 1 from J, leaving 17 bases between them. The CDR3 nucleotides are TGTGCCATCAGTGGGACATTGGGACTCCAATCCTACAATGAGCAGTTCTTC. It is translated as CAISGTLGLQSYNEQFF.

This rearrangement joins TRBV20-1 to TRBJ2-5; tentatively, D is TRBD2 (6 bases). CDR3 length: 14 residues. CDR1 is DFQATT and CDR2 is SNEGSKA in the germline V gene (reference sequence). V was trimmed by 6 bases and J by 4 bases, leaving 18 bases between them. The chain's CDR3 is CSAALPGLGETQYF. In nucleotides, the CDR3 is TGCAGTGCCGCCCTCCCGGGACTTGGAGAGACCCAGTACTTC.

This clonotype was seen only a few times. V usage is TRBV29-1 and J usage is TRBJ2-3; D possibly corresponds to TRBD2 (5 bases). Germline V lookup: CDR1 SQVTM, CDR2 ANQGSEA. Trimming cost V 5 bases and J 1 base, with 16 bases left between them. CDR3 length equals 15 residues. In DNA, the CDR3 is TGCAGCGTTAAAAGTGGGAGTACCCGCACAGATACGCAGTATTTT. Translated, it gives CSVKSGSTRTDTQYF.

This clonotype was detected only once. The V call is TRBV20-1, the J call TRBJ2-1; 7 nucleotides match TRBD1. Germline CDR1 DFQATT, CDR2 SNEGSKA (reference sequence). This CDR3 is built from 13 residues. J was trimmed by 6 bases and V by 6 bases; bases with no gene match: 8. CDR3 sequence: CSARKTGPNEQFF. CDR3 sequence (DNA): TGCAGTGCCAGGAAGACAGGGCCCAATGAGCAGTTCTTC.

This clonotype was seen a handful of times. The rearrangement uses TRBV7-2 and TRBJ1-1; the D gene is possibly TRBD1 (5 bases). V gave up 5 bases and J gave up 5 bases, with 24 bases separating them. Germline V gene data show CDR1 as SGHTA and CDR2 as FQGNSA. The CDR3 length is 17 residues. CDR3 in amino acids: CASSPPGGRRGLTEAFF. The CDR3 DNA is TGTGCCAGCAGCCCCCCCGGGGGGAGGCGAGGGTTAACTGAAGCTTTCTTT.

This clonotype was detected a few times. This chain links TRBV12-3 or TRBV12-4 with TRBJ2-3; D uncertain. Trimming removed 5 bases from V and 0 bases from J, with 12 bases in between. This CDR3 has 15 amino acids. The CDR3 sequence is CASSPHKASTDTQYF. CDR3 bases: TGTGCCAGCAGTCCCCACAAGGCTAGCACAGATACGCAGTATTTT.

The CDR3 nucleotides are TGTGCCAGCAGTTTTAAACTGCTCCAAGAGACCCAGTACTTC. Residues: CASSFKLLQETQYF. This sequence joins TRBV28 and TRBJ2-5; no firm D call. The CDR3 is 14 amino acids. Trimming took off 3 bases at V and 1 base at J, with 9 bases between the two ends. Germline assignment: CDR1 MDHEN and CDR2 SYDVKM.

The chain links TRBV20-1 to TRBJ2-4; TRBD2 aligns across 8 bases. From germline, CDR1 is DFQATT and CDR2 SNEGSKA (reference sequence). With V trimmed by 1 base and J by 0 bases, 11 bases remained unmatched. This CDR3 is 18 amino acids long. CDR3 nucleotide sequence: TGCAGTGCTAGAGCTCCTAGCGGGCAGAGGAGAGCCAAAAACATTCAGTACTTC. It codes for CSARAPSGQRRAKNIQYF.

This clonotype was seen a handful of times. The genes are TRBV29-1 and TRBJ2-1; no clear D gene. The CDR3 has 13 amino acids. From germline, CDR1 is SQVTM and CDR2 ANQGSEA. V was clipped by 7 bases and J by 6 bases, with 16 bases between them. The CDR3 reads CSGSLQVLNEQFF. As DNA, the CDR3 is TGCAGCGGCTCTCTGCAGGTGCTCAATGAGCAGTTCTTC.

The chain is built from TRBV6-2 or TRBV6-3 and TRBJ2-3; 10 nucleotides align to TRBD1. Germline V CDR1 and CDR2: MNHEY, SVGEGT. CDR3 length equals 17 residues. After removal of 1 base from V and 1 base from J, the junction contained 5 bases not matched to a gene. The CDR3 DNA sequence: TGTGCCAGCAGTTACTTCCGGGACAGGGGCCGCACAGATACGCAGTATTTT. This gives the protein CASSYFRDRGRTDTQYF.

The chain recombines TRBV4-3 with TRBJ1-5; 7 nucleotides align to TRBD1. The V gene's germline CDR1 is LGHNA and CDR2 YSLEER. V gave up 4 bases and J gave up 2 bases; unmatched junction bases: 8. This CDR3 contains 16 residues. The CDR3, as DNA: TGCGCCAGCAGCCCTGGCCCCGGACAGGGCAATCAGCCCCAGCATTTT. The encoded protein is CASSPGPGQGNQPQHF.

Here the CDR3 DNA reads TGTGCCAGCACTCCTAAGGGGGGTACTGAAGCTTTCTTT. The encoded protein is CASTPKGGTEAFF. The rearrangement uses TRBV2 and TRBJ1-1; D may be TRBD1 (6 bases). Germline CDR1 reads SNHLY; CDR2 reads FYNNEI. Trimming shortened V by 7 bases and J by 5 bases, and 14 bases separated the two germline ends. The CDR3 has 13 amino acids.

This chain links TRBV29-1 with TRBJ2-1, with D possibly TRBD2 on 5 matching bases. The J call could be wrong; TRBJ2-7 is a better fit for the DNA end. Per germline, CDR1 SQVTM and CDR2 ANQGSEA. CDR3 length: 14 residues. CDR3 loop: CSVDNGGSYNEQYF. For the CDR3, the DNA is TGCAGCGTTGACAACGGAGGCTCCTACAATGAGCAGTACTTC.

The chain joins TRBV24-1 to TRBJ1-1, with a possible D match to TRBD1 (6 bases). Between the trimmed V and J ends, which lost 9 bases and 0 bases, there was a span of 7 bases. CDR3 length: 12 residues. Germline values: CDR1 KGHDR, CDR2 SFDVKD. CDR3 protein: CATQGMNTEAFF. CDR3 nucleotides: TGTGCCACCCAGGGGATGAACACTGAAGCTTTCTTT.

The rearrangement links TRBV18 to TRBJ2-5; 10 bases are shared with TRBD1. Germline V gene lookup returns CDR1 KGHSH and CDR2 LQKENI. The CDR3 is made up of 17 amino acids. V gave up 1 base and J gave up 11 bases; unmatched junction bases: 16. Here the CDR3 DNA reads TGTGCCAGCTCACCACAGATGGGACAGGGGACCTACAATGAGCAGTACTTC. Encoded protein: CASSPQMGQGTYNEQYF.